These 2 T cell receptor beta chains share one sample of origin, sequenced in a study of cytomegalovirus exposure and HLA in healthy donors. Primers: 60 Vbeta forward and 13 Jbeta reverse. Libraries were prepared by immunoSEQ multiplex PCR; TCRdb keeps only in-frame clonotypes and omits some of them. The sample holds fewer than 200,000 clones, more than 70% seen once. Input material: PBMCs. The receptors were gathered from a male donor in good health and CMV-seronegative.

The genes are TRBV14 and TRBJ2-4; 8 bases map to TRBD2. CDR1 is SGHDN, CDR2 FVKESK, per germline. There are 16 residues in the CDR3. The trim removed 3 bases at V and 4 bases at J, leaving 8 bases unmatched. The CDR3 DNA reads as TGTGCCAGCAGCCACGGCAGATTAGCGGGGAAAAACATTCAGTACTTC. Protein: CASSHGRLAGKNIQYF.

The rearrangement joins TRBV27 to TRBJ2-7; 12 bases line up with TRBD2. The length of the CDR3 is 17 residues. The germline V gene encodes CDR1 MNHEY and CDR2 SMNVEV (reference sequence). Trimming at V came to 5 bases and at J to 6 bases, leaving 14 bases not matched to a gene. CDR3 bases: TGTGCCAGCAGTCCAACCACCCTAGCGGGAGGGCCACGCGAGCAGTACTTC. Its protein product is CASSPTTLAGGPREQYF.